The subject of this entry is one TCR beta chain. The antigen is unknown. Here immunoSEQ multiplex PCR was the method, and the copy in TCRdb shows in-frame clones only, minus some. The sample includes about 1.9 million clones, just over 90% seen only once; the top ten take about 1.6%. Trimming removed 0 bases from V and 7 bases from J, with 9 bases in between. The CDR3 covers 13 residues. CDR1 GTSNPN and CDR2 SVGIG come from the germline V gene (reference sequence). Naive CD8 cells lacked CD45RO, underwent positive selection for CCR7 and left out terminally differentiated effector memory CD45RA+ cells. The data are from a study of shared clonotypes between healthy human individuals. Study-wide findings and caveats: Shared across a few donors were roughly 5.3% of the naive CD4 clonotypes. The represented genetic and exposure-history diversity was limited by the small number of donors. It was the non-shared clonotypes that had lower generation probabilities than clonotypes shared by all four donors.

Sequencing input: naive CD8+ T cells from PBMCs. The rearrangement uses TRBV30 and TRBJ2-2; D uncertain. The TCR originated in a young man in good health. Some clones in this sample may be carry-over from other donors' samples. Written as DNA, the CDR3 is TGTGCCTGGAGTGTCTCGTACGGCGGGGAGCTGTTTTTT. Translating it yields CAWSVSYGGELFF.